This TCR beta chain derives from a study of Graves' ophthalmopathy and Graves' hyperthyroidism. TCR beta CDR3 regions were amplified from RNA transcripts. Second-round multiplex PCR followed a first-round RT-PCR using HTBI primers. TCRdb reanalysed the multiplex PCR reads using MiXCR and keeps one entry per CDR3 protein. This table has 400,000 to 450,000 distinct CDR3 sequences, over 20% appearing once. The CDR3 sequence is 13 residues long. The V and J ends lost 8 bases and 8 bases, in that order; junction bases with no gene match: 11. This clonotype was observed many times. Other autoimmune diseases, uncontrolled infections, pregnancy and lactation each led to patient exclusion.

The rearrangement uses TRBV12-3 or TRBV12-4 and TRBJ1-1, with TRBD1 matching 7 bases. The source of this sequence is a woman younger than 30 with stable Graves' hyperthyroidism. Material: peripheral blood. CDR3 DNA sequence: TGTGCCAGCTCGAGGGGGCAACCCACAGAAGCTTTCTTT. It is translated as CASSRGQPTEAFF.